Presented here are 24 T cell receptor beta chains from one specimen sequenced in a study of T cells after posttransplantation cyclophosphamide (dated by TCRdb to about 2016). The library was made by the immunoSEQ multiplex PCR assay. Not all clones reach the TCRdb copy of this immuneACCESS table, which keeps in-frame sequences only. Checked studies attribute under half of the gap to unresolved V genes and leave the rest unexplained. The table gives 20,000 to 30,000 clones for this sample, with none occurring only once. The top ten clonotypes cover approximately 4.7% of the sample. The sequenced sample consisted of PBMCs. These receptors were taken from a woman aged 50 to 65 in good health, CMV-negative, and a related stem cell transplant donor.

This clone showed up many times. The chain employs TRBV2 and TRBJ2-7; D is unresolved. Trimming removed 5 bases from V and 0 bases from J, with 11 bases in between. The CDR3 sequence is 14 residues long. The germline V gene has CDR1 SNHLY and CDR2 FYNNEI. The CDR3 DNA reads TGTGCCAGCAGTAGGTGGGCGAGCTCCTACGAGCAGTACTTC. Amino acids: CASSRWASSYEQYF. The variable domain in full, with the rest retrieved from reference TRBV2 and TRBJ2-7, is EPEVTQTPSHQVTQMGQEVILRCVPISNHLYFYWYRQILGQKVEFLVSFYNNEISEKSEIFDDQFSVERPDGSNFTLKIRSTKLEDSAMYFCASSRWASSYEQYFGPGTRLTVT.

Many counts were recorded for this clone. V usage is TRBV9 and J usage is TRBJ2-2, with D perhaps TRBD2 (5 bases). Trimming took 0 bases from V and 0 from J, leaving 9 bases between them. CDR1 and CDR2 from the germline V gene are SGDLS and YYNGEE. The CDR3 contains 16 residues. The CDR3, as DNA: TGTGCCAGCAGCGTAGAAGCGGACCCGAACACCGGGGAGCTGTTTTTT. Protein product: CASSVEADPNTGELFF.

This clone was found many times. Here the CDR3 DNA reads TGCGCCAGCTCAAGGACAGGGGTCATGGACAATGAGCAGTTCTTC. It yields the protein CASSRTGVMDNEQFF. This chain connects TRBV10-2 to TRBJ2-1, with 9 positions matching TRBD1. Germline V gene data show CDR1 as WSHSY and CDR2 as SAAADI. V shed 8 bases, J shed 5 bases, and the junction held 10 bases outside the gene matches. CDR3 length: 15 residues.

This clone came up many times. The chain carries TRBV6-1 and TRBJ1-6; D call uncertain. Trimming removed 7 bases from V and 5 bases from J, with 12 bases in between. In germline, CDR1 is MNHNS, CDR2 SASEGT. This CDR3 contains 14 residues. The DNA of the CDR3 is TGTGCCAGCAAATACGCGGATAATAATTCACCCCTCCACTTT. Amino acid sequence: CASKYADNNSPLHF.

The V gene is TRBV6-5, the J gene TRBJ1-1; 7 positions agree with TRBD1. Germline loops: CDR1 MNHEY, CDR2 SVGAGI. This CDR3 is built from 14 residues. J gave up 1 base and V 7 bases, and 6 bases lay outside the gene matches. Here the CDR3 reads CASIKTGTNTEAFF. CDR3 sequence (DNA): TGTGCCAGCATCAAGACAGGGACGAACACTGAAGCTTTCTTT.

This clone was picked up many times. The J gene is TRBJ1-2, the V gene TRBV25-1; D is unresolved. The CDR3 covers 14 residues. Germline loops: CDR1 MGHDK, CDR2 SYGVNS. V was pared by 2 bases and J by 6 bases, with 13 bases between. DNA of the CDR3: TGTGCCAGCAGTGAAATGAGGGATGGTAATGGCTACACCTTC. It is translated as CASSEMRDGNGYTF.

This clone has a count of ten or more. The rearrangement uses TRBV19 and TRBJ2-7; possible D gene TRBD2, 6 bases. The V and J ends lost 0 bases and 4 bases respectively, with 16 bases between them. This CDR3 region has 16 residues. Germline V gene sequence: CDR1 LNHDA, CDR2 SQIVND (reference sequence). Here the CDR3 DNA reads TGTGCCAGTAGTATAGATGCGGGAACAGTTCCATACGAGCAGTACTTC. This gives the protein CASSIDAGTVPYEQYF.

In its sample, this clone was seen many times. This chain uses TRBV7-9 with TRBJ2-1, with 10 bases matching TRBD1. CDR1 is SEHNR and CDR2 is FQNEAQ in the germline V gene (reference sequence). V was pared by 1 base and J by 5 bases, with 5 bases of the junction left unmatched. The CDR3 extends over 16 amino acids. CDR3 protein: CASSLGAGQGNNEQFF. The DNA for the CDR3 is TGTGCCAGCAGCTTAGGGGCGGGACAGGGGAACAATGAGCAGTTCTTC.

In this sample, this clone turned up many times. The CDR3 protein is CASSPPVGGRGAEAFF. CDR3 coding DNA: TGTGCCAGCTCACCACCGGTTGGGGGGAGAGGTGCTGAAGCTTTCTTT. The V and J genes are TRBV18 and TRBJ1-1, with D possibly being TRBD1 (5 bases). V was pared by 0 bases and J by 6 bases, with 17 bases between. The V gene's germline CDR1 is KGHSH and CDR2 LQKENI. The CDR3 is made up of 16 amino acids.

The table lists this clone with many counts. CDR3 bases: TGTGCCGCAGGGGCGCGCTATGGCTACACCTTC. As protein: CAAGARYGYTF. The chain employs TRBV30 and TRBJ1-2; D possibly corresponds to TRBD1 (6 bases). The CDR3 consists of 11 residues. V lost 8 bases, J lost 4 bases, and 11 bases lay in between. Looked up from germline, CDR1 is GTSNPN and CDR2 is SVGIG (reference sequence).

This clone was observed at least ten times. The gene calls are TRBV19 and TRBJ1-2, with 9 positions matching TRBD1. Looked up from germline, CDR1 is LNHDA and CDR2 is SQIVND (reference sequence). V shed 0 bases and J 8 bases; nucleotides not matched to a gene: 10. The CDR3 runs 16 residues. The CDR3 region is CASSIEGTGRSSGYTF. DNA of the CDR3: TGTGCCAGTAGTATAGAGGGGACAGGGCGGTCAAGCGGCTACACCTTC.

This clone was found many times. The chain has TRBV19 and TRBJ2-3; TRBD1 is a possible D gene (5 bases). Per germline, CDR1 LNHDA and CDR2 SQIVND (reference sequence). Between the trimmed V and J ends, which lost 0 bases and 4 bases, there was a span of 20 bases. The CDR3 totals 18 residues. The CDR3 DNA reads as TGTGCCAGTAGTATAGATAGCCTGGGCAGGGTAGCATCAGATACGCAGTATTTT. Encoded protein: CASSIDSLGRVASDTQYF. Drawing the rest from reference TRBV19 and TRBJ2-3, the complete variable domain is DGGITQSPKYLFRKEGQNVTLSCEQNLNHDAMYWYRQDPGQGLRLIYYSQIVNDFQKGDIAEGYSVSREKKESFPLTVTSAQKNPTAFYLCASSIDSLGRVASDTQYFGPGTRLTVL.

This clone was recorded at least ten times. The chain carries TRBV19 and TRBJ2-3; 14 nucleotides align to TRBD2. The J segment lost 6 bases and the V segment lost 7 bases, leaving 15 bases of the junction unmatched. The V gene's germline CDR1 is LNHDA and CDR2 SQIVND (reference sequence). The CDR3 consists of 18 residues. CDR3 amino acids: CASTGRAGTSGSPDTQYF. The CDR3 DNA sequence: TGTGCCAGTACCGGGAGGGCCGGGACTAGCGGGAGTCCCGATACGCAGTATTTT.

This clone was counted ten times or more. This chain links TRBV7-2 with TRBJ2-7; possibly TRBD1 for D (6 bases). Deletions cut 1 base from V and 4 bases from J, with 17 bases between. Germline V lookup: CDR1 SGHTA, CDR2 FQGNSA. The length of the CDR3 is 16 residues. DNA of the CDR3: TGTGCCAGCAGCTTAGACGCTCGGACAGAGAGTTACGAGCAGTACTTC. This encodes CASSLDARTESYEQYF.

This clone was counted at least ten times. The chain couples TRBV7-6 to TRBJ2-6, with D tentatively TRBD1 (5 bases). CDR1 and CDR2 (germline): SGHVS, FNYEAQ. The CDR3 runs to 20 residues. V was cut by 5 bases and J by 4 bases, with 27 bases left in between. The CDR3 bases are TGTGCCAGCAGCCTCCTCCGCCCAGGGCGCAGAAAAGAGGGGGCCAACGTCCTGACTTTC. This sequence encodes CASSLLRPGRRKEGANVLTF.

This clone has a count of ten or more. V and J are TRBV2 and TRBJ1-3, with D possibly being TRBD1 (5 bases). CDR3 length: 15 residues. Trimming removed 1 base at V and 0 bases at J, with 7 bases between. Germline values: CDR1 SNHLY, CDR2 FYNNEI. The CDR3 sequence: CASSEDGHSGNTIYF. The CDR3 DNA reads as TGTGCCAGCAGTGAAGATGGACACTCTGGAAACACCATATATTTT.

In its sample, this clone was seen many times. This sequence joins TRBV7-3 and TRBJ1-2; weak D call: TRBD1 (6 bases). V dropped 2 bases and J dropped 5 bases, with 12 bases sitting between them. Germline values: CDR1 SGHTA, CDR2 FQGTGA. CDR3 length: 14 amino acids. The CDR3 DNA reads as TGTGCCAGCAGCTTAGACGGGGGGGCATATGGCTACACCTTC. This sequence encodes CASSLDGGAYGYTF.

This clone was detected ten times or more. The V call is TRBV6-1, the J call TRBJ1-1; the match to TRBD1 covers 8 bases. The CDR3 runs to 15 residues. The germline V gene encodes CDR1 MNHNS and CDR2 SASEGT. The V and J ends lost 6 bases and 5 bases, in that order; junction bases with no gene match: 11. The CDR3: CASRWTGIVHTEAFF. DNA of the CDR3: TGTGCCAGCAGATGGACAGGGATAGTGCATACTGAAGCTTTCTTT.

This clone was recorded at least ten times. The rearrangement links TRBV28 to TRBJ1-1, with D perhaps TRBD1 (5 bases). The CDR3 is 13 amino acids. The germline V gene encodes CDR1 MDHEN and CDR2 SYDVKM. V was trimmed by 2 bases and J by 3 bases, leaving 7 bases between them. CDR3 sequence: CASSLDSYTEAFF. The DNA of the CDR3 is TGTGCCAGCAGTTTAGACAGCTACACTGAAGCTTTCTTT.

This clone showed up many times. The chain uses TRBV5-4 and TRBJ1-2, with D maybe TRBD1 (5 bases). This CDR3 is 14 amino acids long. The V gene's germline CDR1 is SGHNT and CDR2 YYREEE (reference sequence). V lost 4 bases and J 4 bases, leaving 14 bases between the germline ends. CDR3 in amino acids: CASSRDQGGYGYTF. CDR3 coding DNA: TGTGCCAGCAGCCGAGATCAGGGTGGCTATGGCTACACCTTC.

This clone was observed many times. V and J are TRBV7-9 and TRBJ1-2; the D gene is possibly TRBD1 (5 bases). The CDR3 runs 15 residues. Trimming removed 4 bases from V and 5 bases from J, with 17 bases in between. Germline CDR1 SEHNR, CDR2 FQNEAQ (reference sequence). CDR3 DNA: TGTGCCAGCAGCTCCCGTCAGGGTTTAGGGTATGGCTACACCTTC. Amino acids: CASSSRQGLGYGYTF.

Ten or more counts support this clone. The J gene is TRBJ2-7, the V gene TRBV5-1; TRBD1 might be the D (5 bases). The V gene lost 0 bases and the J gene lost 3 bases, with 10 bases spanning the gap. The CDR3 totals 14 residues. Germline values: CDR1 SGHRS, CDR2 YFSETQ. The CDR3 reads CASSLDRMGYEQYF. CDR3 in DNA: TGCGCCAGCAGCTTGGACAGGATGGGCTACGAGCAGTACTTC.

This clone was detected many times. CDR3 sequence (DNA): TGTGCCAGCTCACTAAGGACAGGGCCGGACACTGAAGCTTTCTTT. Translation: CASSLRTGPDTEAFF. V gene TRBV18 combines with J gene TRBJ1-1, with TRBD1 matching over 8 bases. The V gene end was trimmed by 4 bases and the J gene end by 3 bases; junction bases not matched to a gene: 7. CDR1 is KGHSH, CDR2 LQKENI, per germline. This CDR3 is built from 15 residues.

This clone appeared many times. This CDR3 reads CASSLYGNQPQHF. CDR3 DNA sequence: TGTGCCAGCAGCTTATATGGCAATCAGCCCCAGCATTTT. V is TRBV5-4 and J is TRBJ1-5; no clear D gene. Germline CDR1 is SGHNT and CDR2 is YYREEE (reference sequence). The CDR3 has 13 residues. Trimming took 2 bases from V and 2 from J, leaving 5 bases between them.